One and the same sample provided the 32 T cell receptor beta chains below, sequenced in a study of long-term antiretroviral therapy in people with HIV. Survey-level resolution applied to immunoSEQ assay v3.0. Assay: immunoSEQ multiplex PCR; the TCRdb copy retains only in-frame clones and omits some. The sample holds over 25,000 clones, almost 95% seen once. The material was unsorted PBMCs, obtained 7.4 years after starting antiretroviral therapy. All receptors derive from a middle-aged man with HIV.

In nucleotides, the CDR3 is TGTGCCAGCAGTGAAGCGAAACAGGGGGCCAAGAGCAATCAGCCCCAGCATTTT. This gives the protein CASSEAKQGAKSNQPQHF. The gene calls are TRBV2 and TRBJ1-5, with TRBD1 matching over 9 bases. The V segment lost 0 bases and the J segment 1 base; nucleotides outside the gene matches: 7. In germline, CDR1 is SNHLY, CDR2 FYNNEI. The CDR3 contains 18 residues.

The chain joins TRBV27 to TRBJ2-1, with 7 bases matching TRBD1. From germline, CDR1 is MNHEY and CDR2 SMNVEV (reference sequence). CDR3 size: 16 residues. With 4 bases clipped from V and 1 base from J, the junction kept 7 bases outside the gene matches. CDR3 loop: CASSSATGQSYNEQFF. The CDR3 DNA is TGTGCCAGCAGTTCAGCCACGGGACAGTCCTACAATGAGCAGTTCTTC.

This sequence joins TRBV4-2 and TRBJ2-7; the D gene is possibly TRBD2 (7 bases). CDR1 LGHNA and CDR2 YNFKEQ come from the germline V gene. V shed 4 bases and J shed 2 bases, with 15 bases lying between them. The length of the CDR3 is 15 residues. CDR3: CASSREGGVPYEQYF. The CDR3 DNA reads TGTGCCAGCAGCCGAGAGGGGGGGGTACCCTACGAGCAGTACTTC.

In its sample, this clone was seen a few times. V is TRBV28 and J is TRBJ2-3; 13 nucleotides agree with TRBD2. Per the germline V gene, CDR1 is MDHEN and CDR2 is SYDVKM. This CDR3 comprises 15 residues. CDR3 in amino acids: CACTSGGAVADTQYF. The DNA of the CDR3 is TGTGCTTGTACTAGCGGGGGGGCGGTCGCAGATACGCAGTATTTT.

This chain links TRBV5-8 with TRBJ1-5, with D uncertain. CDR1 SGHTS and CDR2 YDEGEE come from the germline V gene. CDR3 size: 12 residues. The V end lost 3 bases, the J end lost 5 bases, and 6 bases lay between the germline ends. Here the CDR3 DNA reads TGTGCCAGCAGCTCCCCGGATCAGCCCCAGCATTTT. It is translated as CASSSPDQPQHF.

The chain couples TRBV11-2 to TRBJ1-1; D gene ambiguous. Germline V gene sequence: CDR1 SGHAT, CDR2 FQNNGV. V lost 5 bases and J 2 bases, leaving 12 bases between the germline ends. CDR3 length equals 14 residues. CDR3 bases: TGTGCCAGCAGCCGAAACCGGGATAACACTGAAGCTTTCTTT. Its translation is CASSRNRDNTEAFF.

The rearrangement uses TRBV5-1 and TRBJ1-1; no clear D. Trimming cost V 0 bases and J 6 bases, with 6 bases left between them. This CDR3 region has 12 residues. CDR1 is SGHRS, CDR2 YFSETQ, per germline. The CDR3 DNA is TGCGCCAGCAGCTTGGACGGGCCTGAAGCTTTCTTT. Translated: CASSLDGPEAFF.

The V gene is TRBV19, the J gene TRBJ1-5, with unresolved D. Trimming removed 6 bases at V and 0 bases at J, with 9 bases between. Germline V gene sequence: CDR1 LNHDA, CDR2 SQIVND (reference sequence). The CDR3 is made up of 14 amino acids. The CDR3 loop reads CASRGRYSNQPQHF. The DNA for the CDR3 is TGTGCCAGTAGGGGCCGGTATAGCAATCAGCCCCAGCATTTT.

This chain joins TRBV9 and TRBJ2-7, with TRBD1 identical over 8 bases. V was pared by 4 bases and J by 3 bases, with 6 bases of the junction left unmatched. The CDR3 loop spans 14 amino acids. Germline assignment: CDR1 SGDLS and CDR2 YYNGEE. CDR3 bases: TGTGCCAGCAGCCCCCGACAGGGGTACTACGAGCAGTACTTC. It specifies CASSPRQGYYEQYF.

The CDR3 bases are TGTGCCTGGAGTGTACAACTAGCGGGGGGGGGCACCGGGGAGCTGTTTTTT. It encodes CAWSVQLAGGGTGELFF. The genes are TRBV30 and TRBJ2-2, with 13 bases lining up with TRBD2. With 0 bases clipped from V and 4 bases from J, the junction kept 5 bases outside the gene matches. CDR3 length: 17 amino acids. Germline loops: CDR1 GTSNPN, CDR2 SVGIG (reference sequence).

The chain joins TRBV2 to TRBJ1-2; D may be TRBD1 (6 bases). The CDR3 is made up of 14 amino acids. Germline assignment: CDR1 SNHLY and CDR2 FYNNEI. V was pared by 5 bases and J by 5 bases, with 15 bases between. The DNA of the CDR3 is TGTGCCAGCAGTTGGGGGGACACCTTATATGGCTACACCTTC. This codes for CASSWGDTLYGYTF.

The V and J genes are TRBV30 and TRBJ1-4, with 9 bases lining up with TRBD1. Germline loops: CDR1 GTSNPN, CDR2 SVGIG (reference sequence). This CDR3 is built from 13 residues. With 5 bases clipped from V and 7 bases from J, the junction kept 5 bases outside the gene matches. CDR3 region: CAWGQGRSEKLFF. CDR3 DNA sequence: TGTGCCTGGGGACAGGGGCGGAGTGAAAAACTGTTTTTT.

The CDR3 loop reads CASQGANTEAFF. For the CDR3, the DNA is TGTGCCAGCCAGGGAGCCAACACTGAAGCTTTCTTT. The rearrangement uses TRBV9 and TRBJ1-1; maybe TRBD1 (5 bases). This CDR3 region has 12 residues. Germline values: CDR1 SGDLS, CDR2 YYNGEE. V lost 7 bases, J lost 2 bases, and 9 bases lay in between.

The chain combines TRBV11-2 with TRBJ2-7, with a tentative D call TRBD2 (7 bases). The germline V gene encodes CDR1 SGHAT and CDR2 FQNNGV. CDR3 length: 15 residues. Trimming shortened V by 5 bases and J by 6 bases, and 20 bases separated the two germline ends. CDR3 DNA: TGTGCCAGCAGCGGAGTAGGGTACAGGGAGGGCGAGCAGTACTTC. It encodes CASSGVGYREGEQYF.

The chain recombines TRBV5-5 with TRBJ2-2; no clear D gene. The CDR3 runs 14 residues. The germline V and J ends were trimmed by 6 bases and 0 bases, with 9 bases remaining between them. Germline loops: CDR1 SGHKS, CDR2 YYEKEE (reference sequence). CDR3 amino acids: CASTQDANTGELFF. In DNA, the CDR3 is TGTGCCAGCACCCAGGACGCGAACACCGGGGAGCTGTTTTTT.

The genes are TRBV5-1 and TRBJ2-3, with TRBD2 matching 9 bases. The CDR3 contains 17 residues. The V gene end was trimmed by 4 bases and the J gene end by 0 bases; junction bases not matched to a gene: 9. CDR1 is SGHRS and CDR2 is YFSETQ in the germline V gene. In DNA, the CDR3 is TGCGCCAGCAGCGATCCCCCTAGCGGGGCTAGCACAGATACGCAGTATTTT. Its protein product is CASSDPPSGASTDTQYF.

The rearrangement links TRBV29-1 to TRBJ2-5; 9 bases agree with TRBD1. The J segment lost 4 bases and the V segment lost 6 bases, leaving 9 bases of the junction unmatched. This CDR3 spans 14 amino acids. The germline V gene encodes CDR1 SQVTM and CDR2 ANQGSEA. The CDR3 is CSVPHDRGAETQYF. CDR3 coding DNA: TGCAGCGTCCCCCATGACAGGGGGGCAGAGACCCAGTACTTC.

The chain uses TRBV11-2 and TRBJ2-2; no reliable D call. The germline V gene has CDR1 SGHAT and CDR2 FQNNGV. Trimming shortened V by 5 bases and J by 4 bases, and 11 bases separated the two germline ends. CDR3 length equals 14 residues. The CDR3 here is CASSPSRSTGELFF. As DNA, the CDR3 is TGTGCCAGCAGCCCCAGCCGAAGCACCGGGGAGCTGTTTTTT.

The chain links TRBV10-2 to TRBJ1-4; maybe TRBD1 (5 bases). Germline V CDR1 and CDR2: WSHSY, SAAADI. V lost 2 bases and J 8 bases, leaving 18 bases between the germline ends. The CDR3 runs to 16 residues. DNA for the CDR3: TGCGCCAGCAGTGAGAACTCGGGCCCGGGACTCGAAAAACTGTTTTTT. This encodes CASSENSGPGLEKLFF.

The genes are TRBV6-5 and TRBJ1-5, with 8 bases identical to TRBD1. This CDR3 has 14 residues. J gave up 6 bases and V 2 bases, and 3 bases lay outside the gene matches. Germline CDR1 MNHEY, CDR2 SVGAGI. In DNA form, the CDR3 reads TGTGCCAGCAGTTACGCAGGGGGCTTTCAGCCCCAGCATTTT. Translation gives CASSYAGGFQPQHF.

The table lists this clone with a few counts. V is TRBV18 and J is TRBJ2-3; weak D call: TRBD1 (6 bases). Germline lookup yields CDR1 KGHSH and CDR2 LQKENI. Trimming removed 0 bases from V and 9 bases from J, with 19 bases in between. The CDR3 extends over 16 amino acids. The CDR3, as DNA: TGTGCCAGCTCACCACCCAGCCAGGGGCTAGGGAGAACGCAGTATTTT. Encoded protein: CASSPPSQGLGRTQYF.

V gene TRBV30 combines with J gene TRBJ2-2; 9 positions agree with TRBD2. The V and J ends lost 1 base and 8 bases, in that order; junction bases with no gene match: 2. Germline-derived CDR1 and CDR2 are GTSNPN and SVGIG (reference sequence). CDR3 length: 13 amino acids. The CDR3 DNA sequence: TGTGCCTGGAGTGGTCTAGCGGGGGGGGAGCTGTTTTTT. This sequence encodes CAWSGLAGGELFF.

The V call is TRBV10-1, the J call TRBJ2-7; a possible D gene is TRBD1 (6 bases). Trimming pared 4 bases from V and 5 bases from J, leaving 9 bases between. Looked up from germline, CDR1 is WNHNN and CDR2 is SYGVQD (reference sequence). This CDR3 is built from 12 residues. CDR3 region: CASSGQDDEQYF. CDR3 coding DNA: TGCGCCAGCAGTGGACAGGACGACGAGCAGTACTTC.

V gene TRBV2 combines with J gene TRBJ1-2; the D gene is possibly TRBD1 (6 bases). This CDR3 contains 15 residues. In germline, CDR1 is SNHLY, CDR2 FYNNEI. Trimming took 2 bases from V and 6 from J, leaving 16 bases between them. For the CDR3, the DNA is TGTGCCAGCAGTGAATTGAGGGGGGCAGTCAATGGCTACACCTTC. As protein: CASSELRGAVNGYTF.

V and J are TRBV21-1 and TRBJ2-7; the D call of TRBD2 is as the table states it, not checked on the DNA. TRBV21-1 is assigned pseudogene status. This CDR3 has 16 amino acids. The CDR3 here is CASSSNREKRPYEQYF. In nucleotides, the CDR3 is TGTGCCAGCAGCTCAAACCGGGAGAAAAGGCCCTACGAGCAGTACTTC.

The rearrangement links TRBV6-5 to TRBJ1-2; 8 bases line up with TRBD1. J was trimmed by 7 bases and V by 6 bases; bases with no gene match: 10. CDR1 is MNHEY, CDR2 SVGAGI, per germline. CDR3 length equals 14 residues. In nucleotides, the CDR3 is TGTGCCAGCAGAGGAGGGACAGGTGGGATTGGCTACACCTTC. Its protein product is CASRGGTGGIGYTF.

The V call is TRBV9, the J call TRBJ2-7; D is tentatively TRBD1 or TRBD2 (5 bases each). CDR3 length equals 15 residues. V shed 4 bases and J shed 0 bases, with 14 bases lying between them. Germline lookup yields CDR1 SGDLS and CDR2 YYNGEE. In DNA form, the CDR3 reads TGTGCCAGCAGCTTTTCCGGGACCGACTCCTACGAGCAGTACTTC. Protein product: CASSFSGTDSYEQYF.

The V and J genes are TRBV2 and TRBJ2-7; TRBD2 agrees at 9 bases. V was clipped by 5 bases and J by 2 bases; unmatched bases: 4. The CDR3 has 14 residues. The germline V gene encodes CDR1 SNHLY and CDR2 FYNNEI. CDR3 in DNA: TGTGCCAGCAGTACGGCTAGCGGGGCCTACGAGCAGTACTTC. Its protein product is CASSTASGAYEQYF.

The genes are TRBV4-3 and TRBJ2-1, with D perhaps matching TRBD1 (5 bases). This CDR3 spans 16 amino acids. Trimming took off 0 bases at V and 3 bases at J, with 12 bases between the two ends. CDR1 is LGHNA and CDR2 is YSLEER in the germline V gene. This CDR3 is CASSQDRQGDYNEQFF. DNA of the CDR3: TGCGCCAGCAGCCAAGATCGGCAGGGTGACTACAATGAGCAGTTCTTC.

This clone was counted once. This chain links TRBV5-4 with TRBJ1-5; D may be TRBD1 (5 bases). CDR3 length: 15 residues. V lost 4 bases to trimming and J lost 4 bases, with 15 bases between them. Germline-derived CDR1 and CDR2 are SGHNT and YYREEE (reference sequence). CDR3 in DNA: TGTGCCAGCAGCACTGGGACGGAACCTAATCAGCCCCAGCATTTT. Its protein product is CASSTGTEPNQPQHF.

The chain carries TRBV19 and TRBJ1-1; D remains unclear. CDR3 length: 13 amino acids. CDR1 is LNHDA and CDR2 is SQIVND in the germline V gene (reference sequence). Trimming took off 5 bases at V and 4 bases at J, with 11 bases between the two ends. The CDR3 DNA reads as TGTGCCAGTAGTTCCTCTCTGGCCACTGAAGCTTTCTTT. Protein product: CASSSSLATEAFF.

Worth noting for this clone: Other DNA sequences within the sample encode an identical CDR3. The chain employs TRBV6-4 and TRBJ2-3; TRBD2 is a possible D gene (6 bases). Looked up from germline, CDR1 is MRHNA and CDR2 is SNTAGT. This CDR3 has 15 amino acids. Trimming shortened V by 0 bases and J by 1 base, and 8 bases separated the two germline ends. DNA for the CDR3: TGTGCCAGCAGTGACTCAGGAGGGGGCACAGATACGCAGTATTTT. Translated, it gives CASSDSGGGTDTQYF.